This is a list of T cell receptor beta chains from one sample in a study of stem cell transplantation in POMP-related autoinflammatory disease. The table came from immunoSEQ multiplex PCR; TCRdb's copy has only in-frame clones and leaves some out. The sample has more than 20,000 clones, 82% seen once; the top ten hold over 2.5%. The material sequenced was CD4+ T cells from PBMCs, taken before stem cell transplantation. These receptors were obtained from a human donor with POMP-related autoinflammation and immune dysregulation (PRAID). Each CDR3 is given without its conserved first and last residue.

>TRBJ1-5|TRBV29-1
SVEMPPQQPQH
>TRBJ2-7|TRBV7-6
ASSNAWWESGEQY
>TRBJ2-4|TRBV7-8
ASSLDKTRRNIQY
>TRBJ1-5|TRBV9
ASSVADSNQPQH
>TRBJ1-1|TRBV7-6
ASSPRDRVANTEAF
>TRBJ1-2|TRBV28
ATDDRNYGYT
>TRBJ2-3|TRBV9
ASSRTSGDTDTQY
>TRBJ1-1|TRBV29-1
SVVDRGTEAF
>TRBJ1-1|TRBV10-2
ATKTPPDNTEAF
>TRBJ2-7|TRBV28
ASSFFLGSSSYEQY
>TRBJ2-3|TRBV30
ASTGERGTTDTQY
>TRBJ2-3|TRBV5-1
ASSLVTGGGVSDTQY
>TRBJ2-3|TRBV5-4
ASSGVTGTDTQY
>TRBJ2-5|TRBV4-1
ASSQVMGETQY
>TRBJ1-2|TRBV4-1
ASSQTPASYGYT
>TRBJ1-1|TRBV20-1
SATRGTEAF
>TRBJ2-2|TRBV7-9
ASSYPRGGDTGELF
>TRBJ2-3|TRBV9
ASSVLSGRATDTQY
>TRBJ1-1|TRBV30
AWSVLGAEAF
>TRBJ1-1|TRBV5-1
ASSSDSFTEAF
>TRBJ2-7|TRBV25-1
ASSDTGLPNTYEQY
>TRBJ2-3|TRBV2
ASKSSGY
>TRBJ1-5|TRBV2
ASSRQGNSQPQH
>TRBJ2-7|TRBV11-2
ASSLGHSYEQY
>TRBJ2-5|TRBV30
AWSVYQETQY
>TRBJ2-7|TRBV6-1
ASTGLRTYEQY
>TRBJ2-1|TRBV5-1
ASSLASGSYNEQF
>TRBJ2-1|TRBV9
ASSVAGRNEQF
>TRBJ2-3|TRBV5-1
ASSLGANLGTDTQY
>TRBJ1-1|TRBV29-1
STGGRNTEAF
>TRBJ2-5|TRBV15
ATSRDRAIETQY
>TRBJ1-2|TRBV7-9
ASSLYSGGYT
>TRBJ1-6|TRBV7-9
ASSLVGSYNSPLH